Sequencing of this TCR beta chain was carried out in a study of blood T cell repertoires in COVID-19. The CDR3 covers 16 residues. The germline V and J ends were trimmed by 4 bases and 1 base, with 15 bases remaining between them. The germline gives CDR1 SGHRS, CDR2 YFSETQ. Method: immunoSEQ multiplex PCR; TCRdb's copy keeps in-frame clones and lacks some. Of 200,000 or so clones detected, approximately 78% appear once; the ten largest clones hold under 11%. The sequenced sample was peripheral blood. The TCR comes from a woman of 80 years or more with acute or convalescent COVID-19. The V call is TRBV5-1, the J call TRBJ2-1, with D possibly being TRBD1 (5 bases). CDR3 sequence (DNA): TGCGCCAGCAGCCAAGAAGGACAACATTCCTACAATGAGCAGTTCTTC. It translates to CASSQEGQHSYNEQFF.